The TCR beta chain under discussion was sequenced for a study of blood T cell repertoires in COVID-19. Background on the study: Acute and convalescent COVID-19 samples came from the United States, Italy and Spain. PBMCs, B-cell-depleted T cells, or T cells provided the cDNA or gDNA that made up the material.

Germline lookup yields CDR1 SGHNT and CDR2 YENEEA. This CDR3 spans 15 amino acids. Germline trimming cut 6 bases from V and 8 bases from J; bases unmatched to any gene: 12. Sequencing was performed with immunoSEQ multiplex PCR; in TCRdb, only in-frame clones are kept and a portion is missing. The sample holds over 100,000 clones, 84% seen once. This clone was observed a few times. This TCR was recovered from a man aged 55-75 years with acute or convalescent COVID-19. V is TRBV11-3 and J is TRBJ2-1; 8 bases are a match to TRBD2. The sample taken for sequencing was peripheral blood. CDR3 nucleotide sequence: TGTGCCAGCAGTCTCTCCGGGACTAGAATAGATGAGCAGTTCTTC. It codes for CASSLSGTRIDEQFF.